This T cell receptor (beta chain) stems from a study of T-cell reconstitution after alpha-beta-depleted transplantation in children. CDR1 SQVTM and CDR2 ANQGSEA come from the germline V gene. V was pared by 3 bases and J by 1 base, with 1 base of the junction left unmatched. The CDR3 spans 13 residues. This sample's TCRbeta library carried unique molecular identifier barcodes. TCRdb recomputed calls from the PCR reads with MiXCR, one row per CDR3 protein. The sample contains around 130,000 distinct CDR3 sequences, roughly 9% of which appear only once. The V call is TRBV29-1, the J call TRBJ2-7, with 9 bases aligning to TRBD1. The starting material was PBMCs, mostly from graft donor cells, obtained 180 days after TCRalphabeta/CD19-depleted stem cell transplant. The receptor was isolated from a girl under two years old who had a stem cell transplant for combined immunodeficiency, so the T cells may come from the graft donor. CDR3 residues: CSVETGGSYEQYF. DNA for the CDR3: TGCAGCGTTGAGACAGGGGGATCCTACGAGCAGTACTTC.